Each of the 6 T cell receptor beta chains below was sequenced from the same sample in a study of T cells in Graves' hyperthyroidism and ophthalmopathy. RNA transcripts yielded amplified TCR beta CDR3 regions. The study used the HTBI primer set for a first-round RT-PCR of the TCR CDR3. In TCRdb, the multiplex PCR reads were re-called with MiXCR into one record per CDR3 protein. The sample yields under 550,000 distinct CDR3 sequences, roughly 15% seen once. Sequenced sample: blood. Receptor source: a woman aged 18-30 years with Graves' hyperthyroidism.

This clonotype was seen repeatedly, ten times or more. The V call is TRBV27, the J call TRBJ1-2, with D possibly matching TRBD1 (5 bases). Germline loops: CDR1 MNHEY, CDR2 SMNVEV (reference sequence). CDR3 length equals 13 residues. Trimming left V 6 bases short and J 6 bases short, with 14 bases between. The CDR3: CASSLGQGNGYTF. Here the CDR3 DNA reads TGTGCCAGCAGCTTAGGGCAGGGCAATGGCTACACCTTC.

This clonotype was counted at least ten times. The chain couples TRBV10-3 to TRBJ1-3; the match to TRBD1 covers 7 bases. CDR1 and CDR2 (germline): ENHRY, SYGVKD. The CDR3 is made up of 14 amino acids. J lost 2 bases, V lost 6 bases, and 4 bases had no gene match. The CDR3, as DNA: TGTGCCATCAGAGAGACAGGGACTGGAAACACCATATATTTT. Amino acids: CAIRETGTGNTIYF.

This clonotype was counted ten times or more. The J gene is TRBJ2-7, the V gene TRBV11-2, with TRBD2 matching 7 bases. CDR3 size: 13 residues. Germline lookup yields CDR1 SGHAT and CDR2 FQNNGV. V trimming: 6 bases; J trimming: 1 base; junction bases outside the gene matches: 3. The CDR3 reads CASSRTRSYEQYF. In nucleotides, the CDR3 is TGTGCCAGCAGTCGGACTAGATCCTACGAGCAGTACTTC.

The CDR3 is CASSPPSQGVRPGELFF. For the CDR3, the DNA is TGTGCCAGCTCACCACCGAGCCAGGGGGTTCGGCCCGGGGAGCTGTTTTTT. The gene calls are TRBV18 and TRBJ2-2; 7 bases are shared with TRBD1. The CDR3 contains 17 residues. Germline V gives CDR1 KGHSH, CDR2 LQKENI. Trimming at V came to 0 bases and at J to 6 bases, leaving 10 bases not matched to a gene.

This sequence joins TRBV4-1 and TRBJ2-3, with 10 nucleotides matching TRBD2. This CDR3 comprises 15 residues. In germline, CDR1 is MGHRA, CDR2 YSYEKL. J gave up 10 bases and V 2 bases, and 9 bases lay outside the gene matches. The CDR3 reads CASSQPASGRQAQYF. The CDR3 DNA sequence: TGCGCCAGCAGCCAACCGGCTAGCGGGAGACAGGCGCAGTATTTT.

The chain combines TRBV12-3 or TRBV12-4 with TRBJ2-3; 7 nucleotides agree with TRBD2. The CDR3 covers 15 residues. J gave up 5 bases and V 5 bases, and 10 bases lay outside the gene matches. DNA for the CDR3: TGTGCCAGCAGTCCACCCGGGACTACAAGAGATACGCAGTATTTT. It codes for CASSPPGTTRDTQYF.